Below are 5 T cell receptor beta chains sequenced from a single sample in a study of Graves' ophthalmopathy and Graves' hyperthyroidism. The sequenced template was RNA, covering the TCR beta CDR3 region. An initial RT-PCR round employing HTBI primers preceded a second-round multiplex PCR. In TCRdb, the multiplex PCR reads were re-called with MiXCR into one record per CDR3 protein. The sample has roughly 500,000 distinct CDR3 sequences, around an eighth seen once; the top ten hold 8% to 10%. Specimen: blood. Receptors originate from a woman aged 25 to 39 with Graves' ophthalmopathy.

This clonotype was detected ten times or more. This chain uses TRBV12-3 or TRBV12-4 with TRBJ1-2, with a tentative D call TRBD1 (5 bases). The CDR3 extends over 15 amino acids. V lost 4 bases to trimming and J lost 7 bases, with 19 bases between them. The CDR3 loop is CASSSLQGVESGYTF. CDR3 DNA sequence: TGTGCCAGCAGTTCCCTGCAGGGAGTGGAAAGTGGCTACACCTTC.

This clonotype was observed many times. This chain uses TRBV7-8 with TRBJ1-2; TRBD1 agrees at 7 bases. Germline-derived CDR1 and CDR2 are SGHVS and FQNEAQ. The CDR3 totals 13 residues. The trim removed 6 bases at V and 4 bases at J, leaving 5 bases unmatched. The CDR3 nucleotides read TGTGCCAGCAGGCCGACAGGGTCCTATGGCTACACCTTC. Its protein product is CASRPTGSYGYTF. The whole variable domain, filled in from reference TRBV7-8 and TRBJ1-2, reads GAGVSQSPRYKVAKRGQDVALRCDPISGHVSLFWYQQALGQGPEFLTYFQNEAQLDKSGLPSDRFFAERPEGSVSTLKIQRTQQEDSAVYLCASRPTGSYGYTFGSGTRLTVV.

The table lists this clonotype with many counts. CDR3 in amino acids: CSASRQDNQPQHF. CDR3 nucleotide sequence: TGCAGTGCTAGCCGGCAGGACAATCAGCCCCAGCATTTT. The chain employs TRBV20-1 and TRBJ1-5; the D is unclear. Trimming removed 3 bases from V and 3 bases from J, with 9 bases in between. Germline CDR1 and CDR2: DFQATT and SNEGSKA (reference sequence). CDR3 length: 13 residues.

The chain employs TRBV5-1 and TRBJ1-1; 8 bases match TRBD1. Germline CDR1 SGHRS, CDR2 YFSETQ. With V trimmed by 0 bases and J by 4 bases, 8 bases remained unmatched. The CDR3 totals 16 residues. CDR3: CASSLGAGGAPTEAFF. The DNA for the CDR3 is TGCGCCAGCAGCTTGGGGGCAGGGGGCGCCCCCACTGAAGCTTTCTTT.

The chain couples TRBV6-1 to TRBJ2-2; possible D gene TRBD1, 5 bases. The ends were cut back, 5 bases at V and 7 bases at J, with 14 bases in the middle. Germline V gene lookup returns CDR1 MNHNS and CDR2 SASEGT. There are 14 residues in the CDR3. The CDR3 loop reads CASSPHRGNGELFF. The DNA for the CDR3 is TGTGCCAGCAGTCCTCATAGGGGAAACGGGGAGCTGTTTTTT.